This passage covers 29 T cell receptor beta chains from one sample sequenced in a study of T cell repertoires in cytomegalovirus infection. MiXCR was run by TCRdb on the reads, yielding one entry per CDR3 protein. The sample has around 300,000 distinct CDR3 sequences; 20% to 25% are singletons. These receptors are not linked to any known antigen. Sequencing used cultured PBMCs, obtained from culture after CMV antigen stimulation. These receptors were collected from a human donor in good health (CMV status not recorded). Some clones in this sample may be carry-over from other donors' samples.

The chain uses TRBV7-3 and TRBJ2-1, with D uncertain. Trimming pared 5 bases from V and 7 bases from J, leaving 12 bases between. The CDR3 extends over 13 amino acids. The germline gives CDR1 SGHTA, CDR2 FQGTGA. CDR3 bases: TGTGCCAGCAGCACGTCGCCCGGGAATGAGCAGTTCTTC. Amino acids: CASSTSPGNEQFF.

There are many counts of this clonotype. The chain has TRBV7-2 and TRBJ2-3, with D possibly being TRBD2 (5 bases). From germline, CDR1 is SGHTA and CDR2 FQGNSA. The germline V and J ends were trimmed by 8 bases and 1 base, with 16 bases remaining between them. The CDR3 totals 15 residues. The CDR3, as DNA: TGTGCCAGCGCTAGCCGTAGTGGCGGCACAGATACGCAGTATTTT. This gives the protein CASASRSGGTDTQYF.

In this sample, this clonotype turned up a few times. The V call is TRBV5-1, the J call TRBJ2-1; 11 bases match TRBD2. Germline loops: CDR1 SGHRS, CDR2 YFSETQ. The CDR3 is 16 amino acids. The trim removed 0 bases at V and 7 bases at J, leaving 6 bases unmatched. The CDR3, as DNA: TGCGCCAGCAGCTTGGAACTAGCGGGAGTTCGAAATGAGCAGTTCTTC. Translating it yields CASSLELAGVRNEQFF. Supplemented by reference TRBV5-1 and TRBJ2-1, the full variable domain reads KAGVTQTPRYLIKTRGQQVTLSCSPISGHRSVSWYQQTPGQGLQFLFEYFSETQRNKGNFPGRFSGRQFSNSRSEMNVSTLELGDSALYLCASSLELAGVRNEQFFGPGTRLTVL.

This clonotype was recorded a few times. CDR3: CRDETNSGYEQYF. As DNA, the CDR3 is TGCAGGGATGAAACAAATAGCGGATACGAGCAGTACTTC. This rearrangement joins TRBV20-1 to TRBJ2-7; D perhaps matches TRBD2 (6 bases). Germline V gives CDR1 DFQATT, CDR2 SNEGSKA (reference sequence). CDR3 length: 13 residues.

This chain connects TRBV4-3 to TRBJ2-2, with D possibly matching TRBD2 (5 bases). Trimming took 0 bases from V and 4 from J, leaving 12 bases between them. Germline V gives CDR1 LGHNA, CDR2 YSLEER. This CDR3 region has 16 residues. In nucleotides, the CDR3 is TGCGCCAGCAGCCAAGATCGAGGGTTGAGCACCGGGGAGCTGTTTTTT. Translating gives CASSQDRGLSTGELFF.

The table lists this clonotype with many counts. This chain connects TRBV9 to TRBJ2-6; D perhaps matches TRBD2 (6 bases). This CDR3 is built from 19 residues. From germline, CDR1 is SGDLS and CDR2 YYNGEE. V lost 4 bases, J lost 0 bases, and 20 bases lay in between. The CDR3: CASSPQGTLGGSGANVLTF. DNA for the CDR3: TGTGCCAGCAGCCCCCAAGGGACGTTGGGGGGCTCTGGGGCCAACGTCCTGACTTTC. The full variable domain, rest sourced from reference TRBV9 and TRBJ2-6, is DSGVTQTPKHLITATGQRVTLRCSPRSGDLSVYWYQQSLDQGLQFLIQYYNGEERAKGNILERFSAQQFPDLHSELNLSSLELGDSALYFCASSPQGTLGGSGANVLTFGAGSRLTVL.

This clonotype was observed a few times. The CDR3, as DNA: TGCGCCAGCAGCCAAGATCGACAGGGCGGCACTGAAGCTTTCTTT. Encoded protein: CASSQDRQGGTEAFF. The rearrangement joins TRBV4-1 to TRBJ1-1, with TRBD1 matching over 7 bases. With 0 bases clipped from V and 4 bases from J, the junction kept 5 bases outside the gene matches. The germline V gene has CDR1 MGHRA and CDR2 YSYEKL. This CDR3 has 15 residues.

A few counts support this clonotype. The chain combines TRBV19 with TRBJ1-2; 8 nucleotides align to TRBD1. V shed 5 bases, J shed 0 bases, and the junction held 5 bases outside the gene matches. The length of the CDR3 is 15 residues. CDR1 and CDR2 (germline): LNHDA, SQIVND (reference sequence). CDR3 nucleotides: TGTGCCAGTAGTCAACAGGGGGAAGCTAACTATGGCTACACCTTC. It specifies CASSQQGEANYGYTF.

The J gene is TRBJ2-2, the V gene TRBV5-4, with 8 bases aligning to TRBD2. The CDR3 has 16 amino acids. V trimming: 4 bases; J trimming: 2 bases; junction bases outside the gene matches: 7. The germline V gene has CDR1 SGHNT and CDR2 YYREEE (reference sequence). This CDR3 is CASSPVAGINTGELFF. For the CDR3, the DNA is TGTGCCAGCAGCCCGGTAGCGGGGATAAACACCGGGGAGCTGTTTTTT.

This clonotype has more than one count but fewer than ten. The chain has TRBV6-1 and TRBJ1-4; D perhaps matches TRBD1 (6 bases). The germline gives CDR1 MNHNS, CDR2 SASEGT. Trimming left V 6 bases short and J 5 bases short, with 16 bases between. The CDR3 has 15 amino acids. As DNA, the CDR3 is TGTGCCAGCAGGCTACAGGGACCGGGGAATGAAAAACTGTTTTTT. Translated, it gives CASRLQGPGNEKLFF.

This clonotype was detected ten times or more. A read error may account for a junction end that differs from germline. The V call is TRBV6-2 or TRBV6-3, the J call TRBJ1-1; D possibly corresponds to TRBD1 (5 bases). CDR1 and CDR2 (germline): MNHEY, SVGEGT. The CDR3 runs 16 residues. The CDR3 DNA reads as TGTGCCAGCAATAAAGGGGCAGCAGGTTGGAACGCTGAAGCTTTCTTT. Residues: CASNKGAAGWNAEAFF.

The chain links TRBV6-2 or TRBV6-3 to TRBJ2-2; 8 bases are shared with TRBD2. CDR3 length equals 16 residues. Germline CDR1 MNHEY, CDR2 SVGEGT. The V and J ends lost 2 bases and 4 bases, in that order; junction bases with no gene match: 6. CDR3 sequence: CASSYHSGIGTGELFF. The CDR3, as DNA: TGTGCCAGCAGTTACCATAGCGGGATAGGCACCGGGGAGCTGTTTTTT.

This clonotype appeared a single time. Since the CDR3 does not end with the conserved phenylalanine or tryptophan, this likely comes from a read error. The chain has TRBV7-2 and TRBJ2-3; D gene unclear. V was pared by 2 bases and J by 5 bases, with 11 bases between. Germline values: CDR1 SGHTA, CDR2 FQGNSA. This CDR3 has 14 residues. The CDR3 region is CASSLRRTIDTQYL. DNA of the CDR3: TGTGCCAGCAGCTTACGCCGGACCATAGATACGCAGTATCTT.

This clonotype came up many times. The V call is TRBV7-2, the J call TRBJ2-5; 11 bases are a match to TRBD2. Germline V gene data show CDR1 as SGHTA and CDR2 as FQGNSA. V lost 3 bases, J lost 4 bases, and 4 bases stayed unmatched. This CDR3 is built from 15 residues. In DNA, the CDR3 is TGTGCCAGCAGCTTCACCGGGACTAGCGGAGAGACCCAGTACTTC. Protein sequence: CASSFTGTSGETQYF.

As DNA, the CDR3 is TGTGCCAGCAGGGATCCAGGGGGCACTGAAGCTTTCTTT. It codes for CASRDPGGTEAFF. The chain joins TRBV6-2 or TRBV6-3 to TRBJ1-1; TRBD1 matches at 7 bases. The ends lost 6 bases at V and 4 bases at J; junction bases unmatched: 5. Germline V gene sequence: CDR1 MNHEY, CDR2 SVGEGT. The CDR3 has 13 residues.

The chain uses TRBV7-4 and TRBJ1-3; 12 bases are shared with TRBD1. The CDR3 has 18 residues. V was clipped by 6 bases and J by 2 bases; unmatched bases: 11. The germline V gene encodes CDR1 SGHVT and CDR2 SQSDAQ. Here the CDR3 reads CASSQDRDRGQTGNTIYF. The CDR3 DNA follows: TGTGCCAGCAGTCAAGACCGGGACAGGGGGCAGACTGGAAACACCATATATTTT.

V is TRBV6-8 and J is TRBJ2-5; 10 bases agree with TRBD2. The germline V gene has CDR1 MNHGY and CDR2 SAAAGT. The CDR3 sequence is 13 residues long. Trimming cost V 11 bases and J 4 bases; bases outside gene matches: 7. The CDR3 is CARTLAGAETQYF. CDR3 sequence (DNA): TGTGCCCGCACCCTAGCGGGAGCAGAGACCCAGTACTTC.

This clonotype has a count of ten or more. The chain is built from TRBV7-8 and TRBJ1-5; TRBD1 aligns across 8 bases. Germline V gene data show CDR1 as SGHVS and CDR2 as FQNEAQ. The V and J ends lost 0 bases and 5 bases, in that order; junction bases with no gene match: 6. The CDR3 has 16 amino acids. For the CDR3, the DNA is TGTGCCAGCAGCTTAGCTAGGACAGGGATGGATCAGCCCCAGCATTTT. It translates to CASSLARTGMDQPQHF.

The chain links TRBV11-3 to TRBJ2-6; D possibly corresponds to TRBD2 (6 bases). Trimming pared 5 bases from V and 2 bases from J, leaving 13 bases between. Germline lookup yields CDR1 SGHNT and CDR2 YENEEA. The CDR3 has 16 residues. DNA of the CDR3: TGTGCCAGCAGCACCCTGGGACTCCCTGGGGCCAACGTCCTGACTTTC. Protein sequence: CASSTLGLPGANVLTF.

In this sample, this clonotype turned up many times. The rearrangement links TRBV7-2 to TRBJ2-1, with unresolved D. The CDR3 spans 18 residues. The germline CDR1 and CDR2 sequences are SGHTA and FQGNSA. Trimming took off 1 base at V and 0 bases at J, with 16 bases between the two ends. CDR3 loop: CASSLGFRGPRSYNEQFF. The CDR3 nucleotides read TGTGCCAGCAGCTTAGGTTTTCGCGGTCCACGCTCCTACAATGAGCAGTTCTTC.

This clonotype was observed at least ten times. The V and J genes are TRBV24-1 and TRBJ1-2; D gene uncertain. Trimming took off 1 base at V and 6 bases at J, with 11 bases between the two ends. Germline V CDR1 and CDR2: KGHDR, SFDVKD. The CDR3 runs to 14 residues. CDR3 region: CATSDFGSPDGYTF. The CDR3 DNA follows: TGTGCCACCAGTGATTTTGGAAGTCCGGATGGCTACACCTTC.

The J gene is TRBJ2-7, the V gene TRBV28; no clear D gene. This CDR3 has 15 residues. The germline gives CDR1 MDHEN, CDR2 SYDVKM. V lost 6 bases, J lost 0 bases, and 15 bases lay in between. CDR3 nucleotide sequence: TGTGCCAGCAGGTCCTCGGCAGGAGTCTCCTACGAGCAGTACTTC. Protein product: CASRSSAGVSYEQYF. Using reference TRBV28 and TRBJ2-7 for the parts outside the CDR3, the full variable domain is DVKVTQSSRYLVKRTGEKVFLECVQDMDHENMFWYRQDPGLGLRLIYFSYDVKMKEKGDIPEGYSVSREKKERFSLILESASTNQTSMYLCASRSSAGVSYEQYFGPGTRLTVT.

This clonotype was counted ten times or more. The CDR3 region has the DNA TGTGCCAGCAGCTTAGGGAGACGGAATAATTCACCCCTCCACTTT. Protein sequence: CASSLGRRNNSPLHF. This chain uses TRBV7-2 with TRBJ1-6; the D is unclear. CDR1 is SGHTA and CDR2 is FQGNSA in the germline V gene. This CDR3 is built from 15 residues. The germline V and J ends were trimmed by 1 base and 5 bases, with 9 bases remaining between them.

V gene TRBV4-3 combines with J gene TRBJ2-5; the match to TRBD2 covers 9 bases. From germline, CDR1 is LGHNA and CDR2 YSLEER. CDR3 length: 15 amino acids. With V trimmed by 4 bases and J by 5 bases, 8 bases remained unmatched. This CDR3 is CASSRGTSSTETQYF. The DNA of the CDR3 is TGCGCCAGCAGCCGGGGGACTAGCAGTACGGAGACCCAGTACTTC.

This clonotype was recorded many times. This chain joins TRBV12-3 or TRBV12-4 and TRBJ1-3; tentative D call: TRBD1 (5 bases). The germline V and J ends were trimmed by 2 bases and 7 bases, with 9 bases remaining between them. The CDR3 is 13 amino acids. The CDR3 spells CASSLIGGNTIYF. DNA of the CDR3: TGTGCCAGCAGTTTAATTGGGGGGAACACCATATATTTT.

The rearrangement uses TRBV19 and TRBJ1-4; D is unresolved. Per germline, CDR1 LNHDA and CDR2 SQIVND (reference sequence). The CDR3 consists of 13 residues. V lost 4 bases and J 12 bases, leaving 15 bases between the germline ends. The CDR3 protein is CASSTPIEKELFF. The CDR3 bases are TGTGCCAGTAGTACCCCAATTGAGAAGGAACTGTTTTTT.

As concerns this clonotype: A read error may produce the germline difference seen at one junction end. The chain is built from TRBV12-3 or TRBV12-4 and TRBJ1-6; no firm D call. The CDR3 is made up of 13 amino acids. CDR3 protein: CSSSPPFDSPLHF. The CDR3 DNA reads as TGTTCCAGCAGTCCGCCTTTTGATTCACCCCTCCACTTT.

This chain connects TRBV28 to TRBJ2-7; TRBD1 aligns across 7 bases. Germline loops: CDR1 MDHEN, CDR2 SYDVKM. Germline trimming cut 2 bases from V and 2 bases from J; bases unmatched to any gene: 0. The CDR3 is 13 amino acids. The CDR3 is CASSLRGPYEQYV. Written as DNA, the CDR3 is TGTGCCAGCAGTTTAAGGGGGCCCTACGAGCAGTACGTC.

The chain combines TRBV28 with TRBJ2-3; 8 bases map to TRBD1. The germline V gene encodes CDR1 MDHEN and CDR2 SYDVKM. J gave up 2 bases and V 5 bases, and 6 bases lay outside the gene matches. This CDR3 comprises 15 residues. As DNA, the CDR3 is TGTGCCAGCAGTCCAGGGGGCCAGCCCACAGATACGCAGTATTTT. It specifies CASSPGGQPTDTQYF.